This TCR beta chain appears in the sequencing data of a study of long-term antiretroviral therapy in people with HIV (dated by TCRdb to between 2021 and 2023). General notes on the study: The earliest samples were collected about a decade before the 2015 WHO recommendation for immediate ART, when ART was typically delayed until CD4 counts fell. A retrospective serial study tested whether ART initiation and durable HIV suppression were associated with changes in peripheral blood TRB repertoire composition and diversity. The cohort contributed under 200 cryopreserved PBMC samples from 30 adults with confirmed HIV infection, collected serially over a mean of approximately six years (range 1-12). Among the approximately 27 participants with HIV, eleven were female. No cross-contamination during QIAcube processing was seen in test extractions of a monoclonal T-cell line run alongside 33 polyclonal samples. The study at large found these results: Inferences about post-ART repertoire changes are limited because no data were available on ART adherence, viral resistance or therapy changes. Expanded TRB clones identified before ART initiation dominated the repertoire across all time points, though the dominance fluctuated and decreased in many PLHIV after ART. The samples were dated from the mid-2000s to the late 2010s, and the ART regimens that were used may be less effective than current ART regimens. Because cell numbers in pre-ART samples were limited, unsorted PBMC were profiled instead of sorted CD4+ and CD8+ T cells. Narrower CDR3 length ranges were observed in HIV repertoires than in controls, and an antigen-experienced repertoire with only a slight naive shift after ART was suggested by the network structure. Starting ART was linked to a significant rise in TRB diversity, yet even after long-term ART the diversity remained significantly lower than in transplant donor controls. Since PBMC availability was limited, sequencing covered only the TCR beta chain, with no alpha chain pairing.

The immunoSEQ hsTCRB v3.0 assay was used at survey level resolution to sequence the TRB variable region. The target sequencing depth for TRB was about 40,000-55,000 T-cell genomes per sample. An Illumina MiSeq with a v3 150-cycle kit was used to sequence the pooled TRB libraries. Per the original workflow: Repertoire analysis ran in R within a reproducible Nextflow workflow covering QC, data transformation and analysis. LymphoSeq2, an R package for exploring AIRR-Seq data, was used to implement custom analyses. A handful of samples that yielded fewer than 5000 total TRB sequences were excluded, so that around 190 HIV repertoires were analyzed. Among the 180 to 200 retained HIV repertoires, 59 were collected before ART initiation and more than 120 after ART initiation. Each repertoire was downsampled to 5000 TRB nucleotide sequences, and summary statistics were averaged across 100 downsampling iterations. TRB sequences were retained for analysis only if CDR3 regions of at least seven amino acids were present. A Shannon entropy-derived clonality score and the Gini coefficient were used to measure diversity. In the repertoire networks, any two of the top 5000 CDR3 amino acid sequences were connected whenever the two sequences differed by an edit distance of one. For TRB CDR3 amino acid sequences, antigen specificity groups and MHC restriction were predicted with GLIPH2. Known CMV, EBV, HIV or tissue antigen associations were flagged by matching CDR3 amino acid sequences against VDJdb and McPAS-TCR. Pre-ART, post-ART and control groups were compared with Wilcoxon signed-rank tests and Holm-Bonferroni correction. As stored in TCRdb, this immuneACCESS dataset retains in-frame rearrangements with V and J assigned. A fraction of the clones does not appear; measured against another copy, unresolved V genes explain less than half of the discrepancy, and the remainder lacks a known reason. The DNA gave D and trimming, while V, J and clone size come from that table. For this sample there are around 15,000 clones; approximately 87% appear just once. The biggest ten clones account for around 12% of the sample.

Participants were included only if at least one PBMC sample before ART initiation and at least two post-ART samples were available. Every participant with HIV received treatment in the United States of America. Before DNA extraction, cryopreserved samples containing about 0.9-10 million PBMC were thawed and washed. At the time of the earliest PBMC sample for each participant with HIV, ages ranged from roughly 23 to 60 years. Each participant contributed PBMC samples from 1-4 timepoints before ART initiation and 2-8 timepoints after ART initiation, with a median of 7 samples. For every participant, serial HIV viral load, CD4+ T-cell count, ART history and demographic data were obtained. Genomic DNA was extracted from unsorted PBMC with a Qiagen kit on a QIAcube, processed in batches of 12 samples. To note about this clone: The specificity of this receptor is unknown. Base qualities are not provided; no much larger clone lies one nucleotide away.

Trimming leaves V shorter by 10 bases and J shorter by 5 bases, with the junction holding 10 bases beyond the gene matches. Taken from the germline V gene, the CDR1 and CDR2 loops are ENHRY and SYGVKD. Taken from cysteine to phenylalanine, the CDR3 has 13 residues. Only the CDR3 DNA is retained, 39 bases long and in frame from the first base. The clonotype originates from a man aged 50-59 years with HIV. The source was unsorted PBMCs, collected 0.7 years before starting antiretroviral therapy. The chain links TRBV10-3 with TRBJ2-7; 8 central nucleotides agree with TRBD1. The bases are TGTGCCACCAGACAGGGGTCATGGGACGAGCAGTACTTC. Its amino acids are CATRQGSWDEQYF.